These 31 T cell receptor beta chains were all obtained from the same sample, sequenced in a study of blood T cells in healthy people across ages. It was with a sample-barcoded 5' primer and a J-beta primer mix that a second PCR of roughly 7 to 12 cycles was run. TCRdb processed the 5' RACE reads anew with MiXCR; each CDR3 protein has one entry. The table records around 1,900,000 distinct CDR3 sequences, about two fifths of them present only once. Sequencing used blood. These receptors came from a human donor in good health.

The J gene is TRBJ2-1, the V gene TRBV7-2, with 8 nucleotides matching TRBD1. CDR3 size: 16 residues. Germline V gene sequence: CDR1 SGHTA, CDR2 FQGNSA. V lost 0 bases, J lost 4 bases, and 5 bases stayed unmatched. The CDR3 region has the DNA TGTGCCAGCAGCTTAGCGGGCAGGGGGCTTTACAATGAGCAGTTCTTC. Translated, it gives CASSLAGRGLYNEQFF.

About this clonotype itself: This may arise from a read error, as a much more abundant clone is one base away. The chain carries TRBV7-2 and TRBJ1-1; D is perhaps TRBD1 (5 bases). The CDR3 is 14 amino acids. Germline CDR1 is SGHTA and CDR2 is FQGNSA. V was clipped by 3 bases and J by 6 bases, with 14 bases between them. The CDR3 protein is CASSFHRVTAEAFF. The CDR3 bases are TGTGCCAGCAGCTTCCACCGCGTGACAGCTGAAGCTTTCTTT.

V gene TRBV20-1 combines with J gene TRBJ2-1; 7 nucleotides match TRBD1. The junction had 11 bases not matched to a gene; V was cut back by 3 bases and J by 9 bases. The germline V gene encodes CDR1 DFQATT and CDR2 SNEGSKA (reference sequence). This CDR3 region has 14 residues. In DNA form, the CDR3 reads TGCAGTGCTAGTTTTACAGGGGCCCTAGGTGAGCAGTTCTTC. Protein sequence: CSASFTGALGEQFF.

This clonotype was counted between two and nine times. V usage is TRBV5-1 and J usage is TRBJ1-1, with D possibly matching TRBD1 (5 bases). Germline V lookup: CDR1 SGHRS, CDR2 YFSETQ. Trimming shortened V by 3 bases and J by 1 base, and 10 bases separated the two germline ends. The CDR3 sequence is 14 residues long. The CDR3 protein is CASSSRTPNTEAFF. The CDR3 DNA reads as TGCGCCAGCAGCTCTCGGACACCGAACACTGAAGCTTTCTTT.

This clonotype came up a few times. The chain carries TRBV7-2 and TRBJ2-4, with a weak D call TRBD2 (6 bases). The better agreement between TRBJ2-7 and the DNA end casts doubt on the J call. CDR3 length equals 16 residues. Looked up from germline, CDR1 is SGHTA and CDR2 is FQGNSA. The CDR3 loop is CASSLRFAGTAYEQYF. CDR3 sequence (DNA): TGTGCCAGCAGCCTACGATTTGCGGGGACCGCCTACGAGCAGTACTTC.

The chain has TRBV11-3 and TRBJ2-3; D may correspond to TRBD1 or TRBD2 (5 bases each). The CDR3 loop spans 16 amino acids. Germline CDR1 is SGHNT and CDR2 is YENEEA. The V end lost 5 bases, the J end lost 0 bases, and 15 bases lay between the germline ends. CDR3 residues: CASSTYRTSSTDTQYF. The CDR3 bases are TGTGCCAGCAGCACATACAGGACTTCTAGCACAGATACGCAGTATTTT.

A word on this clonotype: Relative to the germline gene, one junction end is altered; a read error may explain this. The CDR3 bases are TGTGCCAGCAATTTACTGGAATTACGGAACACTGAAGCTTTCTTT. Its protein product is CASNLLELRNTEAFF. The rearrangement links TRBV28 to TRBJ1-1; no clear D. Germline-derived CDR1 and CDR2 are MDHEN and SYDVKM. CDR3 length: 15 amino acids.

Concerning this clonotype: A much larger clone differs from this one at a single base, so this may be a read error. The V and J genes are TRBV24-1 and TRBJ1-2; unclear D gene. Germline loops: CDR1 KGHDR, CDR2 SFDVKD. Trimming removed 7 bases from V and 4 bases from J, with 12 bases in between. This CDR3 region has 13 residues. CDR3 DNA sequence: TGTGCCACCAGGGAAGGACGGTTCTATGGCTACACCTTC. Protein sequence: CATREGRFYGYTF.

V and J are TRBV7-3 and TRBJ2-1; unclear D gene. The CDR3 length is 12 residues. The germline V gene encodes CDR1 SGHTA and CDR2 FQGTGA. The V end was cut by 6 bases, the J end by 6 bases, with 9 bases between. The CDR3 bases are TGTGCCAGCAGTCCCGGTTCCAATGAGCAGTTCTTC. Encoded protein: CASSPGSNEQFF.

Worth noting for this clonotype: This may be a read error: a much more frequent sequence differs by one nucleotide. The chain has TRBV7-2 and TRBJ2-4; TRBD1 might be the D (6 bases). With the DNA end fitting TRBJ2-7 better, the J assignment may be wrong. Germline assignment: CDR1 SGHTA and CDR2 FQGNSA. This CDR3 spans 13 amino acids. CDR3 loop: CANSPQQGYEQYF. The CDR3 DNA reads TGTGCCAACAGCCCTCAACAGGGCTACGAGCAGTACTTC.

The J gene is TRBJ2-3, the V gene TRBV7-6, with 8 bases fitting TRBD2. Trimming took 7 bases from V and 0 from J; bases not matched to a gene: 15. CDR1 and CDR2 (germline): SGHVS, FNYEAQ. The length of the CDR3 is 18 residues. CDR3 DNA sequence: TGTGCCAGCACCGCGACGGGGGGGTCAGAGCCTAGCACAGATACGCAGTATTTT. The encoded protein is CASTATGGSEPSTDTQYF.

A single count supports this clonotype. This chain connects TRBV12-3 or TRBV12-4 to TRBJ2-3, with D possibly being TRBD2 (6 bases). This CDR3 is 15 amino acids long. V shed 3 bases and J shed 0 bases, with 10 bases lying between them. The CDR3 sequence: CASSFEAGSTDTQYF. DNA for the CDR3: TGTGCCAGCAGTTTCGAGGCGGGAAGCACAGATACGCAGTATTTT.

This clonotype was detected a few times. V is TRBV7-9 and J is TRBJ2-6; D perhaps matches TRBD2 (7 bases). V was trimmed by 11 bases and J by 2 bases, leaving 22 bases between them. Germline loops: CDR1 SEHNR, CDR2 FQNEAQ (reference sequence). The CDR3 contains 17 residues. CDR3 loop: CAGTPGGSPAGANVLTF. In DNA, the CDR3 is TGTGCCGGAACCCCGGGGGGCTCGCCCGCTGGGGCCAACGTCCTGACTTTC.

This clonotype has just a few counts. The V and J genes are TRBV4-3 and TRBJ2-3; 11 nucleotides align to TRBD2. Per the germline V gene, CDR1 is LGHNA and CDR2 is YSLEER. With V trimmed by 1 base and J by 2 bases, 2 bases remained unmatched. This CDR3 has 16 amino acids. CDR3 protein: CASSQGLAGFTDTQYF. DNA for the CDR3: TGCGCCAGCAGCCAAGGACTAGCGGGGTTCACAGATACGCAGTATTTT.

The rearrangement links TRBV7-2 to TRBJ2-4, with TRBD2 matching over 10 bases. V was pared by 0 bases and J by 1 base, with 12 bases of the junction left unmatched. Germline V gene data show CDR1 as SGHTA and CDR2 as FQGNSA. This CDR3 has 20 amino acids. CDR3 residues: CASSLAGTSGAHEAKNIQYF. The CDR3 DNA reads TGTGCCAGCAGCTTAGCGGGAACTAGCGGGGCTCATGAGGCCAAAAACATTCAGTACTTC. Full variable domain (rest looked up from reference TRBV7-2 and TRBJ2-4): GAGVSQSPSNKVTEKGKDVELRCDPISGHTALYWYRQSLGQGLEFLIYFQGNSAPDKSGLPSDRFSAERTGGSVSTLTIQRTQQEDSAVYLCASSLAGTSGAHEAKNIQYFGAGTRLSVL.

As to this clonotype: The junction does not match germline at one end; this may be a read error. The V and J genes are TRBV29-1 and TRBJ1-2; no reliable D call. CDR3 length equals 11 residues. Germline CDR1 and CDR2: SQVTM and ANQGSEA. CDR3 protein: CGVEAGEGYTF. The DNA for the CDR3 is TGCGGCGTTGAGGCAGGCGAGGGCTACACCTTC. The full variable domain, in which reference TRBV29-1 and TRBJ1-2 provide the parts outside the CDR3, is SAVISQKPSRDICQRGTSLTIQCQVDSQVTMMFWYRQQPGQSLTLIATANQGSEATYESGFVIDKFPISRPNLTFSTLTVSNMSPEDSSIYLCGVEAGEGYTFGSGTRLTVV.

The rearrangement uses TRBV9 and TRBJ1-2, with D tentatively TRBD1 (5 bases). This CDR3 spans 15 amino acids. The V end lost 0 bases, the J end lost 0 bases, and 9 bases lay between the germline ends. Germline V CDR1 and CDR2: SGDLS, YYNGEE. The CDR3 nucleotides read TGTGCCAGCAGCGTAGCAGGGATAGCTAACTATGGCTACACCTTC. It translates to CASSVAGIANYGYTF.

The chain recombines TRBV27 with TRBJ2-5; D assignment may be TRBD1 or TRBD2 (6 bases each). Germline V gene lookup returns CDR1 MNHEY and CDR2 SMNVEV (reference sequence). The CDR3 has 15 amino acids. V was shortened by 0 bases and J by 4 bases, with 12 bases between the two germline ends. For the CDR3, the DNA is TGTGCCAGCAGTTTATCCTATGGGGGGCGAGAGACCCAGTACTTC. Amino acid sequence: CASSLSYGGRETQYF.

The rearrangement links TRBV5-1 to TRBJ2-5, with D perhaps matching TRBD2 (5 bases). The ends were cut back, 0 bases at V and 3 bases at J, with 12 bases in the middle. The CDR3 extends over 15 amino acids. Germline V lookup: CDR1 SGHRS, CDR2 YFSETQ. CDR3 in DNA: TGCGCCAGCAGCTTGGGAGGAAGCGGCGAAGAGACCCAGTACTTC. Amino acid sequence: CASSLGGSGEETQYF.

The CDR3 reads CASSVGLNLAVNTGELFF. The CDR3 region has the DNA TGTGCCAGCAGCGTAGGGTTGAATTTAGCGGTAAACACCGGGGAGCTGTTTTTT. This chain connects TRBV9 to TRBJ2-2, with D maybe TRBD2 (6 bases). The CDR3 extends over 18 amino acids. The germline CDR1 and CDR2 sequences are SGDLS and YYNGEE. Trimming cost V 0 bases and J 2 bases, with 17 bases left between them.

The genes are TRBV7-2 and TRBJ1-1; D is unresolved. Germline V gene lookup returns CDR1 SGHTA and CDR2 FQGNSA. Trimming pared 3 bases from V and 2 bases from J, leaving 19 bases between. This CDR3 contains 17 residues. CDR3 sequence (DNA): TGTGCCAGCAGCTTTGCGTATGGGCAGACGAAAAACACTGAAGCTTTCTTT. Encoded protein: CASSFAYGQTKNTEAFF.

Concerning this clonotype itself: The junction and the germline gene differ at one end; a read error may be behind it. The chain links TRBV20-1 to TRBJ2-1; D is perhaps TRBD2 (5 bases). CDR1 and CDR2 from the germline V gene are DFQATT and SNEGSKA (reference sequence). The length of the CDR3 is 15 residues. CDR3 region: CSARSPGSSYNEQFF. CDR3 nucleotides: TGTAGTGCTAGATCGCCGGGAAGCTCCTACAATGAGCAGTTCTTC.

This chain uses TRBV20-1 with TRBJ2-5; D might be TRBD2 (5 bases). Germline V gene sequence: CDR1 DFQATT, CDR2 SNEGSKA (reference sequence). CDR3 length: 14 amino acids. Deletions cut 5 bases from V and 1 base from J, with 14 bases between. DNA for the CDR3: TGCAGTGCTTCACCTCTGAGGGTCCAAGAGACCCAGTACTTC. Its translation: CSASPLRVQETQYF.

V is TRBV2 and J is TRBJ2-1; no firm D call. The CDR3 runs to 13 residues. Trimming removed 7 bases from V and 14 bases from J, with 21 bases in between. From germline, CDR1 is SNHLY and CDR2 FYNNEI. CDR3 DNA sequence: TGTGCCAGCAATGCTGATATCAGCCCTCGTGAGTTCTTC. It specifies CASNADISPREFF.

The gene calls are TRBV5-6 and TRBJ2-1; unclear D gene. Germline loops: CDR1 SGHDT, CDR2 YYEEEE. CDR3 length: 13 amino acids. V was pared by 0 bases and J by 3 bases, with 4 bases between. In DNA form, the CDR3 reads TGTGCCAGCAGCTTGGTTTACTACAATGAGCAGTTCTTC. This translates into CASSLVYYNEQFF.

The table lists this clonotype with a few counts. The chain couples TRBV7-2 to TRBJ1-5; D is uncertain. CDR3 length: 15 amino acids. From germline, CDR1 is SGHTA and CDR2 FQGNSA. V was shortened by 0 bases and J by 3 bases, with 9 bases between the two germline ends. In DNA form, the CDR3 reads TGTGCCAGCAGCTTAGCCGGGGAGAACAATCAGCCCCAGCATTTT. It is translated as CASSLAGENNQPQHF.

The table lists this clonotype with a few counts. V gene TRBV7-2 combines with J gene TRBJ2-3, with 13 bases identical to TRBD2. V was pared by 3 bases and J by 0 bases, with 3 bases of the junction left unmatched. Germline V lookup: CDR1 SGHTA, CDR2 FQGNSA. The CDR3 sequence is 17 residues long. This chain's CDR3 is CASSFKLAGGSTDTQYF. CDR3 sequence (DNA): TGTGCCAGCAGCTTCAAACTAGCGGGGGGGAGCACAGATACGCAGTATTTT.

This clonotype was counted many times. This chain links TRBV28 with TRBJ1-2; D call uncertain. The ends were cut back, 2 bases at V and 8 bases at J, with 12 bases in the middle. Germline V gene lookup returns CDR1 MDHEN and CDR2 SYDVKM. The CDR3 covers 13 residues. CDR3 protein: CASSLSYLGGYTF. The CDR3 DNA reads as TGTGCCAGCAGTTTAAGCTACCTGGGCGGCTACACCTTC.

This clonotype was observed once. The chain links TRBV5-1 to TRBJ2-1; TRBD2 matches at 11 bases. Trimming at V came to 4 bases and at J to 1 base, leaving 10 bases not matched to a gene. The germline V gene encodes CDR1 SGHRS and CDR2 YFSETQ. This CDR3 comprises 18 residues. CDR3: CASSLTASGGLSYNEQFF. In DNA, the CDR3 is TGCGCCAGCAGCCTGACGGCTAGCGGGGGGCTATCCTACAATGAGCAGTTCTTC.

The chain links TRBV11-3 to TRBJ2-7, with D tentatively TRBD1 (5 bases). Germline V gene data show CDR1 as SGHNT and CDR2 as YENEEA. The CDR3 covers 16 residues. V dropped 1 base and J dropped 0 bases, with 13 bases sitting between them. DNA for the CDR3: TGTGCCAGCAGCTTAGGGGGCGTCAGGCACTCCTACGAGCAGTACTTC. This encodes CASSLGGVRHSYEQYF.

This clonotype was detected only a few times. This chain uses TRBV4-2 with TRBJ2-5, with 16 bases identical to TRBD2. The CDR3 loop spans 17 amino acids. The J segment lost 5 bases and the V segment lost 1 base, leaving 4 bases of the junction unmatched. CDR1 is LGHNA and CDR2 is YNFKEQ in the germline V gene. The CDR3 coding sequence is TGTGCCAGCAGCCAAGCCGGGACTAGCGGGGGGGCTGAGACCCAGTACTTC. It yields the protein CASSQAGTSGGAETQYF.